This T cell receptor beta chain was sequenced for a study of blood T cell repertoires in COVID-19 (dated by TCRdb to about 2020). As for the study more broadly: The collaborator samples originated in the United States, Italy and Spain and spanned the acute and convalescent phases of COVID-19. Deeply sampled blood TCRbeta repertoires from subjects exposed to, actively infected with, or recovered from COVID-19 were included in the dataset. Nearly every sample came with metadata listing a de-identified subject ID, COVID-19 status, age in years and sex. Samples came from the ongoing ImmuneRACE study (first 160 participants) plus 1,254 subjects from 6 global collaborators. The material from the prospective study consisted of cDNA or gDNA derived from T cells, B-cell-depleted T cells, or PBMCs. Where available, HLA class I and class II types were obtained from metadata supplied by the sample provider rather than from assay-based typing. The repertoires were made available in a free public database intended to serve as a resource for research on the immune response to SARS-CoV-2. Overall results and qualifications from the work: How much clinical and demographic metadata was included differed by source and by participant, and the metadata was provided uncurated.

As to this clone: Its antigen is not yet known. No per-base quality is available; no much larger clone lies one base away.

TCRbeta CDR3 regions were amplified from genomic DNA using the immunoSEQ Assay, a bias-controlled multiplex PCR. Per the source publication's procedure: Nucleated cell counts per sample were estimated from amplification of reference gene primers within the assay. Sequence reads were collapsed and filtered to measure the absolute abundance of every unique TCRbeta CDR3 rearrangement. For each sample, productive Simpson clonality was calculated by taking the square root of Simpson's diversity index across productive rearrangements. TCRdb took this table from immuneACCESS and kept in-frame rearrangements with V and J called. Such tables lack part of the clones; where checked against another copy, unresolved V genes explain under half of the gap, and the rest is unexplained. V and J calls plus clone size are reproduced from that table; the DNA served to infer D and trimming. This sample has about 250,000 clones in its table, and 65% to 85% of those were observed once. Clones ranked in the top ten supply approximately 5.4% of the sample.

The CDR3 holds 18 amino acids from the cysteine to the phenylalanine. Of the read, only the CDR3 DNA is kept; its 54 bases are in frame from base 1. The trim is 3 bases for V and 5 bases for J, with a gap of 23 bases between the germline ends. Whole blood was collected in K2EDTA tubes by collaborating institutions according to the institutions' own protocols. For TCRbeta analysis, collaborator samples were shipped as frozen whole blood, as isolated PBMCs, or as DNA extracted from either sample type. The receptor comes from a man at least 80 years old with acute or convalescent COVID-19. The chain was built from TRBV5-3 and TRBJ1-4, with a weak D call of TRBD1 (5 bases match). TRBV5-3 is recorded as an ORF, its role being uncertain. The sample comprised peripheral blood. DNA sequence: TGTGCCAGAAGCTCCTTCGGACACCTCAATCCATTAAATGAAAAACTGTTTTTT. It is translated as CARSSFGHLNPLNEKLFF.